This TCR beta chain came from a study of T cell responses to AZD1222 COVID-19 vaccine. Study overall: Researchers grouped second doses given at about 4 or about 12 weeks into one pool.

The CDR3 runs to 16 residues. Germline values: CDR1 SGHDN, CDR2 FVKESK. The germline V and J ends were trimmed by 4 bases and 4 bases, with 17 bases remaining between them. On this clone: Antigen unknown.

Study-level points and caveats: Unmutated regions of variants are reportedly targeted by nearly half of spike-specific TCRs.

Clones were sequenced by immunoSEQ multiplex PCR, and TCRdb holds only the in-frame ones, with some missing. Of 80,000 to 90,000 clones in the sample, approximately 89% were seen once. The source was peripheral blood, collected on day 0 of AZD1222 vaccination. The V call is TRBV14, the J call TRBJ2-1; D is possibly TRBD2 (6 bases). The sequence came from an adult in good health. The CDR3 loop is CASSPGTARGYNEQFF. For the CDR3, the DNA is TGTGCCAGCAGCCCTGGGACTGCGCGGGGTTACAATGAGCAGTTCTTC.